What follows is one T cell receptor (beta chain) and its context. The antigen is not known. This sample was included in a study of regulatory T cells in long-lasting Graves disease. Findings of the study overall: Patients with persistent disease showed a bias toward TRBV28, TRBJ1-2 and TRBJ2-5.

HTBI primers from iRepertoire and Arm-PCR of CDR3 regions yielded the TCR beta libraries. TCRdb re-derived calls from the multiplex PCR reads in MiXCR, one entry per CDR3 protein. The top ten hold approximately 25% of the sample, which has 400,000 to 650,000 distinct CDR3 sequences, 15% to 20% seen once. Sample time point: newly diagnosed GD, antithyroid drugs for less than 3 months. PBMCs were the source of the RNA used for TCR sequencing. The patients were drawn from one endocrinology department in Xi'an, China. The CDR3 spans 14 residues. V was pared by 9 bases and J by 2 bases, with 16 bases between. The germline V gene has CDR1 LNHDA and CDR2 SQIVND (reference sequence). The sample was also reused in another study, on T cells in Graves' hyperthyroidism and ophthalmopathy. That work adds: HTBI primers were used for first-round RT-PCR of the TCR CDR3.

V usage is TRBV19 and J usage is TRBJ2-5; D might be TRBD2 (5 bases). Source: peripheral blood mononuclear cells (PBMCs), taken at new diagnosis, from a patient treated with antithyroid drugs. The sequence came from a middle-aged woman with Graves disease. The CDR3: CASTPSGQQETQYF. CDR3 DNA: TGTGCCAGCACCCCCAGCGGCCAGCAAGAGACCCAGTACTTC. Using reference TRBV19 and TRBJ2-5 for the parts outside the CDR3, the full variable domain is DGGITQSPKYLFRKEGQNVTLSCEQNLNHDAMYWYRQDPGQGLRLIYYSQIVNDFQKGDIAEGYSVSREKKESFPLTVTSAQKNPTAFYLCASTPSGQQETQYFGPGTRLLVL.